This T cell receptor (beta chain) emerged from a study of TIL therapy for anti-PD-1-resistant metastatic lung cancer. Time point in this sample: pre-treatment sample, taken before nivolumab and TIL therapy. The libraries were made with immunoSEQ v3. The assay was immunoSEQ multiplex PCR, and TCRdb's table has in-frame clones only and misses some. This table holds approximately 20,000 clones, 78% found once. Between the trimmed V and J ends, which lost 1 base and 0 bases, there was a span of 5 bases. Germline values: CDR1 SGHRS, CDR2 YFSETQ. CDR3 length equals 14 residues. The clonotype comes from a person aged 25 to 85 with non-small cell lung cancer. The chain uses TRBV5-1 and TRBJ1-3; no clear D gene. The specimen comprised blood, sampled at baseline. CDR3 bases: TGCGCCAGCAGCTTGTTAGACTCTGGAAACACCATATATTTT. Its protein is CASSLLDSGNTIYF.